This T cell receptor (beta chain) was profiled in a study of blood T cell repertoires in COVID-19. As for the study in general: Spain, Italy and the United States supplied samples that represented acute and convalescent COVID-19. Sources were T cells, B-cell-depleted T cells, or PBMCs; the material itself was cDNA or gDNA.

Germline V lookup: CDR1 MGHDK, CDR2 SYGVNS. V gave up 6 bases and J gave up 2 bases, with 20 bases separating them. CDR3 length equals 16 residues. Authors' processing steps: Cell counts per sample came from amplifying reference gene primers. TCRdb's table, derived via immunoSEQ multiplex PCR, lists solely in-frame clones and lacks some. V and J calls and clone size are given by that table; D and trimming were obtained from the DNA. The data contain about 250,000 clones, roughly 91% of them singletons. The J gene is TRBJ2-7, the V gene TRBV25-1; no clear D. The TCR sequence derives from a woman in her 40s who had recovered from COVID-19. Sequenced input: peripheral blood. This CDR3 is CASRDTRQVKPYEQYF. CDR3 coding DNA: TGTGCCAGCAGGGATACCAGACAAGTGAAGCCCTACGAGCAGTACTTC.